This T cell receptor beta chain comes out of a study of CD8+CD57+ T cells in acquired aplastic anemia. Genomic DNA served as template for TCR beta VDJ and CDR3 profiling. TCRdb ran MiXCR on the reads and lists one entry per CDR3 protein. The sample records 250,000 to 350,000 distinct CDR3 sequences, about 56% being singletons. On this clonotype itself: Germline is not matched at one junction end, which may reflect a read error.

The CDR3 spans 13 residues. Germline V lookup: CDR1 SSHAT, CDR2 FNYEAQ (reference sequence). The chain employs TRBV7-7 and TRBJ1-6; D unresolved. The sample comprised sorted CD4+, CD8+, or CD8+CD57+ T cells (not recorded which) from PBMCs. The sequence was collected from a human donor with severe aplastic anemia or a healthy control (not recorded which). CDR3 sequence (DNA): TGTGCTAGCAGACACACAGATAATTCACCCCTCCACTTT. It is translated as CASRHTDNSPLHF.